This T cell receptor beta chain was sequenced in a study of shared clonotypes between healthy human individuals. The authors ran the assay at deep level. Using immunoSEQ multiplex PCR, the repertoire was profiled, and TCRdb retains in-frame clones only, with some absent. The sample lists around 690,000 clones, less than 95% occurring once. Study-wide findings and caveats: The study found lower generation probabilities in non-shared clonotypes than in those shared by all four donors.

V was cut by 1 base and J by 3 bases, with 16 bases left in between. The V gene's germline CDR1 is SGHVS and CDR2 FNYEAQ. The CDR3 sequence is 16 residues long. Combination of CD45RO+ cells with CCR7-negative CD45RA+ TemRA cells was used for CD8 memory. A remark on this clone: Its antigen is not identified.

The rearrangement links TRBV7-6 to TRBJ2-7; D gene ambiguous. The receptor's source is a man between 18 and 35 years old in good health. Some clones in this sample may be carry-over from other donors' samples. Sequencing used memory CD8+ T cells from PBMCs. Sample subset: CD45RO+ cells pooled with CCR7-negative TemRA cells. This CDR3 reads CASSLGTYPWDYEQYF. The CDR3 DNA follows: TGTGCCAGCAGCTTAGGAACTTACCCCTGGGACTACGAGCAGTACTTC.